The 30 T cell receptor beta chains listed next were all sequenced from one sample in a study of cytotoxic CD8 clonotypes in ibrutinib-treated CLL. Assay used: immunoSEQ multiplex PCR; TCRdb lists only in-frame clones, some missing. The table has around 250,000 clones, 70% seen once; the top ten hold approximately 15%. Here the sequenced sample was PBMCs, taken after 24 months of ibrutinib treatment. Receptors were obtained from a human donor with chronic lymphocytic leukemia.

This clone was found a few times. V gene TRBV28 combines with J gene TRBJ1-2; D may be TRBD1 (5 bases). CDR1 MDHEN and CDR2 SYDVKM come from the germline V gene. The CDR3 contains 14 residues. V lost 6 bases and J lost 4, with 15 bases in between. CDR3 sequence: CASRPTGGIYGYTF. The CDR3 DNA sequence: TGTGCCAGCAGACCAACAGGCGGGATCTATGGCTACACCTTC.

The chain recombines TRBV6-5 with TRBJ2-1, with 10 bases matching TRBD1. J was trimmed by 9 bases and V by 7 bases; bases with no gene match: 9. The CDR3 totals 14 residues. Germline CDR1 MNHEY, CDR2 SVGAGI. CDR3 amino acids: CASKIQTGGTEQFF. For the CDR3, the DNA is TGTGCCAGCAAGATTCAGACAGGGGGCACTGAGCAGTTCTTC.

The chain has TRBV23-1 and TRBJ2-2; D remains unclear. TRBV23-1 counts as an open reading frame of uncertain function. V dropped 2 bases and J dropped 5 bases, with 6 bases sitting between them. The CDR3 has 13 residues. CDR3 coding DNA: TGCGCCAGCAGTCAAAGCTGGACCGGGGAGCTGTTTTTT. This sequence encodes CASSQSWTGELFF.

This clone has a handful of counts. CDR3 sequence reads: CAWRSPGQSLFF. CDR3 nucleotides: TGTGCCTGGAGATCTCCGGGACAGTCACTGTTCTTC. The chain couples TRBV30 to TRBJ2-1, with 7 bases matching TRBD1. Germline V gene lookup returns CDR1 GTSNPN and CDR2 SVGIG (reference sequence). The junction had 11 bases not matched to a gene; V was cut back by 3 bases and J by 15 bases. This CDR3 has 12 amino acids.

V usage is TRBV18 and J usage is TRBJ1-2, with D unclear. Germline V lookup: CDR1 KGHSH, CDR2 LQKENI. Deletions cut 4 bases from V and 2 bases from J, with 8 bases between. CDR3 length: 13 residues. The chain's CDR3 is CASSLSENYGYTF. The CDR3 bases are TGTGCCAGCTCACTGTCAGAGAACTATGGCTACACCTTC.

The genes are TRBV9 and TRBJ1-1; 7 nucleotides line up with TRBD1. V dropped 4 bases and J dropped 5; count of bases not matched to a gene: 5. Germline lookup yields CDR1 SGDLS and CDR2 YYNGEE. This CDR3 has 13 amino acids. CDR3 nucleotide sequence: TGTGCCAGCAGCTCACAGGGGAATACTGAAGCTTTCTTT. Residues: CASSSQGNTEAFF.

V usage is TRBV20-1 and J usage is TRBJ2-7; D gene ambiguous. The ends were cut back, 3 bases at V and 7 bases at J, with 7 bases in the middle. The CDR3 has 10 amino acids. Germline lookup yields CDR1 DFQATT and CDR2 SNEGSKA (reference sequence). The CDR3 DNA reads TGCAGTGCTAGGCGCCGGGAGCAGTACTTC. It yields the protein CSARRREQYF.

The J gene is TRBJ2-7, the V gene TRBV5-1, with D unresolved. The germline V gene has CDR1 SGHRS and CDR2 YFSETQ. The CDR3 extends over 14 amino acids. Trimming removed 0 bases at V and 6 bases at J, with 13 bases between. The DNA of the CDR3 is TGCGCCAGCAGCTTGGACTGGGCCGCCCGCGAGCAGTACTTC. Its translation: CASSLDWAAREQYF.

The V gene is TRBV28, the J gene TRBJ2-5, with TRBD2 matching 9 bases. Germline V CDR1 and CDR2: MDHEN, SYDVKM. This CDR3 is 15 amino acids long. The trim removed 4 bases at V and 4 bases at J, leaving 7 bases unmatched. The CDR3 here is CASSSPAGGGETQYF. The CDR3 DNA reads TGTGCCAGCAGTTCCCCTGCGGGAGGGGGAGAGACCCAGTACTTC.

The chain employs TRBV7-9 and TRBJ1-5, with a tentative D call TRBD1 (6 bases). Germline V lookup: CDR1 SEHNR, CDR2 FQNEAQ (reference sequence). The length of the CDR3 is 16 residues. Trimming removed 2 bases from V and 4 bases from J, with 15 bases in between. The CDR3 sequence: CASSLWGAGRNQPQHF. CDR3 bases: TGTGCCAGCAGCTTATGGGGGGCAGGGAGGAATCAGCCCCAGCATTTT.

The chain carries TRBV7-9 and TRBJ2-1, with D tentatively TRBD2 (6 bases). In germline, CDR1 is SEHNR, CDR2 FQNEAQ (reference sequence). The V end lost 3 bases, the J end lost 2 bases, and 17 bases lay between the germline ends. The CDR3 length is 17 residues. CDR3 nucleotides: TGTGCCAGCAGCTTTCCCCCTTCGGGAGCCCCCTACAATGAGCAGTTCTTC. This sequence encodes CASSFPPSGAPYNEQFF.

This clone has a single count. The CDR3 DNA sequence: TGTGCCAGCAGCTTGCAGGACGGATTCTACGAGCAGTACTTC. Its protein product is CASSLQDGFYEQYF. V gene TRBV5-4 combines with J gene TRBJ2-7; D is undetermined. Trimming stripped 1 base from V and 3 bases from J, with 11 bases between. The CDR3 spans 14 residues. Germline CDR1 and CDR2: SGHNT and YYREEE (reference sequence).

V gene TRBV27 combines with J gene TRBJ2-7; D unresolved. The germline V gene has CDR1 MNHEY and CDR2 SMNVEV (reference sequence). V was cut by 2 bases and J by 5 bases, with 7 bases left in between. CDR3 length equals 12 residues. The CDR3 DNA follows: TGTGCCAGCAGTTTAGCCGATCACGAGCAGTACTTC. Amino acids: CASSLADHEQYF.

The rearrangement links TRBV2 to TRBJ1-2; TRBD1 agrees at 8 bases. V lost 6 bases and J lost 3; bases outside the gene matches: 6. The CDR3 is 14 amino acids. From germline, CDR1 is SNHLY and CDR2 FYNNEI. CDR3 sequence (DNA): TGTGCCAGCAGCCGACTGACAGGGGACTATGGCTACACCTTC. This translates into CASSRLTGDYGYTF.

This chain links TRBV5-1 with TRBJ2-3; D tentatively reads TRBD1 or TRBD2 (5 bases each). The CDR3 totals 13 residues. Germline V gene sequence: CDR1 SGHRS, CDR2 YFSETQ. V lost 6 bases and J lost 2, with 10 bases in between. The chain's CDR3 is CASNEGHTDTQYF. In DNA, the CDR3 is TGCGCCAGCAATGAGGGGCACACAGATACGCAGTATTTT.

This clone has only a few counts. This chain uses TRBV27 with TRBJ2-5; D may be TRBD2 (6 bases). The germline CDR1 and CDR2 sequences are MNHEY and SMNVEV (reference sequence). With 6 bases removed from V and 0 bases from J, the gap between germline ends came to 8 bases. The CDR3 runs 13 residues. CDR3 DNA sequence: TGTGCCAGCAGGGGGGGTCACCAAGAGACCCAGTACTTC. Translated, it gives CASRGGHQETQYF.

This clone has only a few counts. The chain combines TRBV27 with TRBJ2-7; TRBD1 might be the D (6 bases). Trimming cost V 6 bases and J 1 base, with 19 bases left between them. Germline V gene lookup returns CDR1 MNHEY and CDR2 SMNVEV (reference sequence). The CDR3 contains 16 residues. Written as DNA, the CDR3 is TGTGCCAGCAGAAGGACAGCGACTATTTTATCCTACGAGCAGTACTTC. It yields the protein CASRRTATILSYEQYF.

The gene calls are TRBV30 and TRBJ2-2; the D is unclear. The CDR3 extends over 16 amino acids. CDR1 is GTSNPN and CDR2 is SVGIG in the germline V gene (reference sequence). The ends were cut back, 2 bases at V and 0 bases at J, with 13 bases in the middle. This chain's CDR3 is CAWSFGVAPNTGELFF. For the CDR3, the DNA is TGTGCCTGGAGTTTTGGTGTGGCGCCGAACACCGGGGAGCTGTTTTTT. Filled out from reference TRBV30 and TRBJ2-2, the complete variable domain reads SQTIHQWPATLVQPVGSPLSLECTVEGTSNPNLYWYRQAAGRGLQLLFYSVGIGQISSEVPQNLSASRPQDRQFILSSKKLLLSDSGFYLCAWSFGVAPNTGELFFGEGSRLTVL.

The V gene is TRBV29-1, the J gene TRBJ2-7; tentatively, D is TRBD1 (6 bases). The V and J ends lost 1 base and 5 bases respectively, with 9 bases between them. CDR1 and CDR2 (germline): SQVTM, ANQGSEA. The CDR3 covers 12 residues. The DNA for the CDR3 is TGCAGCGTTGAAGGGGACATAAACGAGCAGTACTTC. This encodes CSVEGDINEQYF.

This clone was found a few times. The chain employs TRBV28 and TRBJ2-3; D uncertain. CDR3 length: 13 residues. V lost 3 bases, J lost 6 bases, and 10 bases lay in between. Germline-derived CDR1 and CDR2 are MDHEN and SYDVKM. CDR3 residues: CASSFSGSDTQYF. Here the CDR3 DNA reads TGTGCCAGCAGTTTTTCCGGGTCCGATACGCAGTATTTT. The full variable domain, completed using reference TRBV28 and TRBJ2-3, is DVKVTQSSRYLVKRTGEKVFLECVQDMDHENMFWYRQDPGLGLRLIYFSYDVKMKEKGDIPEGYSVSREKKERFSLILESASTNQTSMYLCASSFSGSDTQYFGPGTRLTVL.

This sequence joins TRBV4-1 and TRBJ1-5; maybe TRBD1 (5 bases). CDR1 is MGHRA, CDR2 YSYEKL, per germline. The CDR3 consists of 15 residues. V shed 0 bases and J shed 5 bases, with 11 bases lying between them. CDR3: CASSQEAGLYQPQHF. The CDR3 DNA sequence: TGCGCCAGCAGCCAAGAAGCAGGGCTCTATCAGCCCCAGCATTTT.

This chain links TRBV4-3 with TRBJ2-3, with 8 bases aligning to TRBD2. In germline, CDR1 is LGHNA, CDR2 YSLEER. J gave up 2 bases and V 5 bases, and 6 bases lay outside the gene matches. This CDR3 spans 15 amino acids. Here the CDR3 reads CASSVVAGTTDTQYF. The CDR3 coding sequence is TGCGCCAGCAGCGTGGTAGCGGGAACCACAGATACGCAGTATTTT.

CDR3 protein: CASSWGPGAQPQHF. The CDR3 nucleotides are TGTGCCAGCAGTTGGGGACCGGGGGCCCAGCCCCAGCATTTT. The chain employs TRBV6-5 and TRBJ1-5; D may be TRBD1 (6 bases). V was cut by 4 bases and J by 7 bases, with 14 bases left in between. Per the germline V gene, CDR1 is MNHEY and CDR2 is SVGAGI. The length of the CDR3 is 14 residues.

On this clone: Its ends do not fully match the called genes, so a read error is possible. The V call is TRBV7-7, the J call TRBJ2-2; the match to TRBD2 covers 12 bases. This CDR3 contains 16 residues. Germline V lookup: CDR1 SSHAT, CDR2 FNYEAQ (reference sequence). The CDR3: CASSPGLAGPPGELFF. Written as DNA, the CDR3 is TGTGCTAGCAGCCCGGGACTAGCGGGTCCTCCCGGGGAGCTGTTTTTT.

DNA of the CDR3: TGTGCCAGCAGCTTAGGGGGATATCAGCCCCAGCATTTT. The encoded protein is CASSLGGYQPQHF. The gene calls are TRBV5-6 and TRBJ1-5; D may be TRBD1 (6 bases). CDR1 is SGHDT, CDR2 YYEEEE, per germline. The CDR3 consists of 13 residues. The V and J ends lost 2 bases and 5 bases respectively, with 8 bases between them.

The chain uses TRBV4-3 and TRBJ2-5; possible D gene TRBD1, 6 bases. The germline V and J ends were trimmed by 1 base and 11 bases, with 14 bases remaining between them. CDR1 and CDR2 from the germline V gene are LGHNA and YSLEER. The CDR3 totals 13 residues. The CDR3: CASSQVTFGQQYF. The CDR3 DNA sequence: TGCGCCAGCAGCCAAGTTACTTTTGGACAGCAGTACTTC.

This clone was detected once. CDR3 region: CASSQEGAGEGEKLFF. For the CDR3, the DNA is TGCGCCAGCAGCCAAGAAGGGGCAGGGGAAGGAGAAAAACTGTTTTTT. The chain uses TRBV4-1 and TRBJ1-4; weak D call: TRBD1 (6 bases). From germline, CDR1 is MGHRA and CDR2 YSYEKL. The V gene lost 0 bases and the J gene lost 8 bases, with 16 bases spanning the gap. This CDR3 is built from 16 residues.

This chain connects TRBV30 to TRBJ1-4, with D unresolved. The V end lost 3 bases, the J end lost 8 bases, and 10 bases lay between the germline ends. Germline CDR1 is GTSNPN and CDR2 is SVGIG (reference sequence). This CDR3 region has 12 residues. Here the CDR3 reads CAWSADLEKLFF. CDR3 DNA sequence: TGTGCCTGGAGCGCCGATTTGGAAAAACTGTTTTTT.

The chain carries TRBV28 and TRBJ1-1, with D uncertain. Germline V lookup: CDR1 MDHEN, CDR2 SYDVKM. V lost 2 bases, J lost 4 bases, and 11 bases lay in between. This CDR3 has 14 residues. CDR3 coding DNA: TGTGCCAGCAGTTTAATAGTGATGAGCACTGAAGCTTTCTTT. Translated: CASSLIVMSTEAFF.

This clone was counted between two and nine times. V and J are TRBV11-2 and TRBJ2-7; 7 bases line up with TRBD1. V was pared by 5 bases and J by 0 bases, with 4 bases of the junction left unmatched. This CDR3 is 14 amino acids long. The V gene's germline CDR1 is SGHAT and CDR2 FQNNGV. This CDR3 is CASSRGQFSYEQYF. The CDR3 nucleotides are TGTGCCAGCAGCAGGGGACAGTTCTCCTACGAGCAGTACTTC. Complete variable domain (other parts from reference TRBV11-2 and TRBJ2-7): EAGVAQSPRYKIIEKRQSVAFWCNPISGHATLYWYQQILGQGPKLLIQFQNNGVVDDSQLPKDRFSAERLKGVDSTLKIQPAKLEDSAVYLCASSRGQFSYEQYFGPGTRLTVT.